This T cell receptor beta chain was recorded in a study of cytomegalovirus exposure and HLA in healthy donors (TCRdb year 2017). Concerning the study at large: An earlier analysis of 587 of the donors reported about 260 Gb of sequence data and 90 million to 120 million unique TCR beta sequences obtained from around 190 million T cells. An earlier analysis of fewer than 700 of the donors applied high-throughput TCR beta sequencing to assess whether each TCR beta V gene segment acted as functional or pseudogenic. The study combined high-throughput TCR immunosequencing, statistical association of individual TCRs with disease status, and machine learning to predict cytomegalovirus infection status. An early release covering approximately 600 HLA-typed donors comprised about 300 gigabases of sequencing data and approximately 85 million unique TCR sequences. Five DR-DQ haplotypes were treated as single units for association and clustering because of strong linkage in the cohort. All discovery cohort repertoires had been generated using a single sequencing platform. Both class I and class II loci were covered by HLA typing, at four-digit resolution. A later genetic analysis used genome-wide SNP genotypes for 398 of the 666 donors, treating that subset as a discovery cohort. Typing coverage differed by locus: A, B, C, DRB1 and DQB1 were typed in about 629-640 donors, DQA1 in 522, DPA1 in some 600, and DPB1 in approximately 450. Rather than drawing on any new phenotypic data, the later analysis identified candidate immune exposures from TCR beta sequences and the way those sequences occurred across donors. Among about 370 genotyped donors of the cohort, an average of roughly 230,000 unique TCR beta nucleotide sequences was sequenced per donor, of which about 18% were non-productive. Besides the first cohort of 666 subjects, a separate validation cohort made up of over a hundred different subjects was used. The study profiled the T cell repertoires of 550 to 700 subjects by immunosequencing and related them to cytomegalovirus serostatus. A later analysis re-analyzed previously published TCR beta repertoires from approximately 700 donors and added high-resolution HLA genotyping to study TCR occurrence patterns. Of the roughly 400 genotyped donors, roughly 80% fell in the genetic ancestry cluster associated with self-reported Caucasian donors. Donor age, sex, ethnicity and CMV serostatus were collected together with the repertoire data. The aim of the study was to test whether cataloging public T cell receptors could identify signatures of past pathogen exposure.

As to this clone: There is no known antigen for this receptor. No much larger clone is present one base from it, and per-base qualities are unavailable.

The library relied on the immunoSEQ multiplex PCR assay. For the multiplex PCR, a mixture combining 60 forward primers for TCR Vbeta segments and 13 reverse primers for TCR Jbeta segments was used. The CDR3 region of rearranged TCR beta genes was amplified from genomic DNA by a multiplex PCR assay. On the Illumina HiSeq System, the amplified TCR beta libraries were sequenced as 87-base-pair reads. As for how the authors treated the data: A later analysis counted about 82 million unique TCR beta chains across the 690 or so repertoires, and some 11 million of these chains were shared by at least two donors. Raw reads were error-corrected and collapsed into unique sequences by a nearest-neighbor algorithm in which closely related sequences were merged to remove PCR and sequencing errors. V, D and J gene segments were assigned by aligning CDR3 sequences to IMGT reference sequences. For a sequence to be retained, a match of at least six nucleotides to both a V gene segment and a J gene segment was required. Rearrangements were called productive when the CDR3 lacked stop codons and stayed in frame with V and J; all others were non-productive. CDR3 was defined according to IMGT convention as the region running from the second conserved V-encoded cysteine to the conserved J-encoded phenylalanine. Sequences without an unambiguous match to a single V gene segment were excluded from the earlier analysis of several hundred of the donors. An earlier analysis of several hundred of the donors called V segments functional above 56.7% productive rearrangements and segregating when the between-donor standard deviation exceeded 5%. A statistical classification framework was developed to diagnose cytomegalovirus status using the catalog of TCR beta chain sequences. V and J gene assignment, in a later analysis, came from comparing TCR nucleotide sequences with IMGT/GENE-DB human TR gene sequences. In a later analysis, CDR3 sequences and most-parsimonious VDJ recombination scenarios were assigned using the TCRdist pipeline. In a later analysis, every TCR beta chain was defined by the combination of its CDR3 amino acid sequence and its V-gene family, and reads without a unique V-gene family were dropped. As a way to deal with suspected cross-contamination and a sequencing artifact, a later analysis dropped hundreds of nucleotide sequences that were highly shared and had low generation probability. In a later analysis, a clonal expansion index was calculated for each public chain from normalized within-repertoire ranks of inferred template counts. In a later analysis, generation probabilities were computed with a VDJ recombination model fitted to out-of-frame rearrangements, and the resulting probabilities were checked against IGoR. Hypergeometric tests were used in a later analysis to score TCR-TCR, TCR-HLA and TCR-CMV co-occurrence, with a repertoire-size bias correction applied to the TCR pairs. False discovery rates were estimated in a later analysis by permuting HLA or CMV assignments 20 times. In a later analysis, co-occurring TCRs were grouped with DBSCAN, and TCRdist sequence similarity was added when clustering was performed within HLA-allele-positive subsets. Repertoires with fewer than 30,000 or more than 120,000 public chains, plus five repertoires with anomalous nucleotide sharing, were excluded from co-occurrence clustering. Sourced from immuneACCESS, this table was stored by TCRdb with only in-frame sequences that have V and J called. A share of the clones is absent; for the studies checked, an unresolved V gene accounts for under half, and the remainder has no known explanation. V and J calls and clone size are as listed in that table; D and trimming were resolved from the DNA. For this sample there are under 70,000 clones; about nine tenths appear just once. The ten largest clones take up 1.5% to 2% of the sample.

The cohort was made up of approximately 670 healthy bone marrow donors. At the time of sampling, all cohort members were nominally healthy, though unrecorded immune exposures were likely present. The donor tested CMV seronegative, placing the donor among the roughly 350 seronegative members of the cohort. A peripheral blood sample was collected from each donor, and TCR beta sequencing was performed on peripheral blood mononuclear cells. Genomic DNA was extracted from the blood cell samples with the Qiagen DNeasy Blood Extraction Kit. Beyond this particular receptor, the publication reports: Linkage disequilibrium might explain the correlated functional status among segregating V segments, but an unknown experimental factor could not be ruled out. Only TCR beta chains were sequenced in this cohort, and the absence of alpha or paired-chain data limited detectable features. At a false discovery rate of 0.05, a later analysis linked under 20,000 TCR beta sequences to specific HLA alleles. The authors suggested that the approach could potentially be extended to other disease states and immunological phenotypes. Across donors, most TCR sequences were observed very rarely, whereas some public TCRs were present in many individuals. In both the original and validation cohorts, the classifier was reported to diagnose cytomegalovirus status with high specificity and sensitivity. A later analysis found that HLA-associated TCR beta chains were more clonally expanded and had lower generation probabilities than equally common non-associated chains. Because counts were too low, seventeen rarely observed V segments, including chromosome 9 orphons, were excluded from the earlier analysis of around 590 of the donors. The study listed 150 to 200 TCR beta chains as associated with cytomegalovirus. When HLA alleles, especially DR and DQ, strongly co-occurred, TCR associations were difficult to assign to individual alleles. A later analysis found that TCR association rates varied across HLA loci, with DRB1 alleles showing the most associated TCRs and HLA-C alleles the fewest. A further reported finding was that TCR beta sequences accurately predicted the HLA-A and HLA-B alleles for most subjects in the first cohort. The only immune exposure information available for the cohort was CMV serostatus. A cluster of highly shared sequence variants was judged likely to be a technical artifact of the sequencing pipeline. Three of the identified cytomegalovirus-associated TCR beta chains were confirmed in vitro to be specific for cytomegalovirus antigens. In a later genetic analysis, a missense DCLRE1C variant was associated with V-gene and J-gene trimming of TCR beta chains, and the association was replicated in an independent cohort. Because HLA typing was unavailable for some donors at each locus, only the typed subset was used in association tests. In a later genetic analysis, fewer N-insertions in productive TCRs were reported among donors in an Asian-associated ancestry cluster than the roughly 710-donor mean. According to a later analysis, parvovirus B19, influenza, CMV and Epstein-Barr virus appeared linked to several top co-occurrence clusters. Presence/absence analyses assumed roughly uniform sequencing depth across donors, an assumption that may not hold. In a later analysis, most CMV-associated TCR beta chains were found to appear HLA-restricted, with HLA associations seemingly driven largely by CMV exposure. Broadly in line with IMGT annotations, most TCR beta V segments showed up in productive rearrangements about 87% or about 30% of the time in an earlier analysis of around 600 of the donors.

This TCR came from a woman aged 25-40 years in good health and CMV-seronegative. Material: PBMCs.

The bases are TGTGCCAGCAGCGACCAAACCGGGACTAGCGGGAGGGGCACCTACAATGAGCAGTTCTTC. It specifies CASSDQTGTSGRGTYNEQFF. The chain is encoded by TRBV9 joined to TRBJ2-1; TRBD2 fits 16 bases in the junction. According to the germline V gene, CDR1 reads SGDLS and CDR2 reads YYNGEE. The germline V and J ends show losses of 3 bases and 2 bases respectively, and no gene match explains 11 bases of the junction. Its CDR3 holds 20 amino acids, cysteine through phenylalanine. The retained sequence is limited to the CDR3, 60 bases, with the frame set at the first base.